Sequencing of this T cell receptor beta chain was carried out in a study of CD8 T cells in Susac syndrome. Germline CDR1 and CDR2: SGHRS and YFSETQ. V was pared by 7 bases and J by 3 bases, with 3 bases of the junction left unmatched. This CDR3 comprises 13 residues. RNA amounts of roughly 0.5 to 1 ug underwent reverse transcription with random hexamers. TCRdb called the immunoSEQ multiplex PCR reads again in MiXCR, with one record for every CDR3 protein. In the table there are about 190,000 distinct CDR3 sequences, around 95% of which are singletons. Sequences were obtained from CD8+ T cells from PBMCs. V and J are TRBV5-1 and TRBJ1-3; 8 nucleotides align to TRBD1. The clonotype was recovered from a human donor with Susac syndrome. The CDR3 sequence: CASGTGGGNTIYF. In DNA form, the CDR3 reads TGCGCCAGCGGCACAGGGGGTGGAAACACCATATATTTT.